A single sample is the source of the 7 T cell receptor beta chains below, sequenced in a study of T cell repertoires in cytomegalovirus infection. MiXCR, applied by TCRdb to the reads, yields one record per CDR3 protein. The sample lists approximately 500,000 distinct CDR3 sequences; more than 15% were seen once. The source material was CD8+ T cells from PBMCs. These receptors came from a human donor in good health (CMV status not recorded). Some clones in this sample may be carry-over from other donors' samples.

Comment on this clonotype: In this CDR3 the conserved last residue, phenylalanine or tryptophan, is missing, so a read error is likely. J is TRBJ1-1 and V is TRBV7-4; TRBD1 agrees at 8 bases. There are 18 residues in the CDR3. Germline V gives CDR1 SGHVT, CDR2 SQSDAQ. CDR3 amino acids: CASRGNRQGSAMKTEAFC. For the CDR3, the DNA is TGTGCAAGCAGAGGGAACCGACAGGGGAGCGCCATGAAAACTGAAGCTTTCTGT.

This clonotype came up a few times. The chain couples TRBV7-6 to TRBJ2-7; tentative D call: TRBD2 (6 bases). The CDR3 is 17 amino acids. Germline V gene data show CDR1 as SGHVS and CDR2 as FNYEAQ. Trimming removed 1 base from V and 2 bases from J, with 18 bases in between. The DNA of the CDR3 is TGTGCCAGCAGCTTAGTGAGGGCGGGACGGGTCCCCTACGAGCAGTACTTC. Translating it yields CASSLVRAGRVPYEQYF.

This clonotype was detected ten times or more. The CDR3 bases are TGTGCCAGCAGTCAACACCCAGCCCGGACACTCCAAGAGACCCAGTACTTC. It yields the protein CASSQHPARTLQETQYF. This chain uses TRBV28 with TRBJ2-5; D is perhaps TRBD1 (5 bases). The CDR3 extends over 17 amino acids. Germline loops: CDR1 MDHEN, CDR2 SYDVKM. V was cut by 5 bases and J by 1 base, with 20 bases left in between.

This clonotype has at least ten counts. The CDR3 bases are TGTGCCAGCAGCGGAGGGACCCATCAAGAACGCTATGGCTACACCTTC. Protein sequence: CASSGGTHQERYGYTF. The chain recombines TRBV7-9 with TRBJ1-2; a weak D match, TRBD1 (5 bases). V lost 5 bases, J lost 4 bases, and 20 bases lay in between. The CDR3 loop spans 16 amino acids. In germline, CDR1 is SEHNR, CDR2 FQNEAQ (reference sequence).

The V gene is TRBV12-5, the J gene TRBJ1-2; 7 bases map to TRBD1. Germline V CDR1 and CDR2: LGHNT, FRNRAP. J gave up 8 bases and V 1 base, and 7 bases lay outside the gene matches. The CDR3 is 14 amino acids. Here the CDR3 reads CASGLGDREGGYTF. The CDR3 region has the DNA TGTGCTAGTGGTTTGGGTGACAGGGAAGGCGGCTACACCTTC.

The genes are TRBV2 and TRBJ1-6; the match to TRBD1 covers 10 bases. CDR1 and CDR2 from the germline V gene are SNHLY and FYNNEI. The CDR3 loop spans 15 amino acids. The V gene end was trimmed by 6 bases and the J gene end by 6 bases; junction bases not matched to a gene: 5. The CDR3 DNA is TGTGCCAGCAGGGCCGGGACAGGGGTTAATTCACCCCTCCACTTT. Protein: CASRAGTGVNSPLHF.

This clonotype came up once. The junction and the germline gene differ at one end; a read error may be behind it. The V gene is TRBV4-1, the J gene TRBJ2-2; D is possibly TRBD2 (5 bases). From germline, CDR1 is MGHRA and CDR2 YSYEKL. The CDR3 is 13 residues long. The CDR3 DNA reads as TGCGCCAGCAGCCAAGAACGAGCTGGGGAGCTGTGTTTT. It specifies CASSQERAGELCF.